The clone carrying this TCR beta chain was detected ten times or more. As yet, its antigen is unknown. This sample is part of a study of molecular identifiers for immune sequencing clone quantification. General observations from the study: Sizes of clones that are highly expanded could be underestimated (if identical TCR molecules share a barcode).

Listed TCR primers and previously described methods were used for bulk TCR libraries. TCRdb independently ran MiXCR on the PCR reads; one entry per CDR3 protein. Seen here are 85,000 to 95,000 distinct CDR3 sequences, around 20% observed once, and the top ten hold around 0.88%. Every naive CD8 library was made from between roughly 18,000 and 1,000,000 sorted cells with 10%, 30% or 50% RNA. The CD8+CD4-CCR7+CD45RA+ phenotype defined the sorted naive CD8 T cells. The CDR3 contains 13 residues. Trimming cost V 1 base and J 3 bases, with 7 bases left between them. Germline V gene lookup returns CDR1 LNHDA and CDR2 SQIVND (reference sequence).

The sample comprised naive CD8+ T cells from blood, with Jurkat cell RNA spiked in. Described subset: FACS-sorted CD8+CD4-CCR7+CD45RA+ naive T cells. This TCR derives from a human donor in good health. Some libraries in this study had Jurkat cell RNA spiked in. This rearrangement joins TRBV19 to TRBJ2-7; D remains ambiguous. The DNA for the CDR3 is TGTGCCAGTAGTATAGCGGCAGACTACGAGCAGTACTTC. Translated: CASSIAADYEQYF.